Given below is one T cell receptor beta chain in context. Its antigen is unknown. Use of 60 Vbeta and 13 Jbeta primers characterized the PCR. Sequenced by immunoSEQ multiplex PCR; TCRdb stores in-frame clones only, minus some. The table records about 110,000 clones, roughly 82% of them present only once. The data derive from a study of cytomegalovirus exposure and HLA in healthy donors. Findings and caveats of the study: TCR beta chain V- and J-gene trimming was linked, in a later analysis, to a missense variant in DCLRE1C. CMV antigen specificity was confirmed in vitro for a few CMV-associated chains.

Germline CDR1 is PRHDT and CDR2 is FYEKMQ (reference sequence). V was pared by 2 bases and J by 6 bases, with 11 bases between. CDR3 length: 14 residues. Sequencing was performed on PBMCs. The rearrangement links TRBV13 to TRBJ1-3; D possibly corresponds to TRBD1 (6 bases). The TCR was taken from a man aged 25-45 years in good health and CMV-seropositive. The CDR3 region has the DNA TGTGCCAGCAGCTTACAGGGGATAGAAAACACCATATATTTT. As protein: CASSLQGIENTIYF.